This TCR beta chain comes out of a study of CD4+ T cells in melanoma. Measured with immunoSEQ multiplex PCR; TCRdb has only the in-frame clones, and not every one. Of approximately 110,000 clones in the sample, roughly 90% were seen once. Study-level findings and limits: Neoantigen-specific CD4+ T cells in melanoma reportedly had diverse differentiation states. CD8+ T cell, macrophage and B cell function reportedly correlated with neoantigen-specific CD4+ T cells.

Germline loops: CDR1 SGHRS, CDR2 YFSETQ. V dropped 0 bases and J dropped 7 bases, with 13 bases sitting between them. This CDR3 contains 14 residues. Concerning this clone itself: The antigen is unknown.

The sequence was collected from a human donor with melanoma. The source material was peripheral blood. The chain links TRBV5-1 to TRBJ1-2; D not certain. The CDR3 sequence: CASSLGTERLGYTF. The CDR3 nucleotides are TGCGCCAGCAGCTTGGGCACCGAGAGGCTTGGCTACACCTTC.